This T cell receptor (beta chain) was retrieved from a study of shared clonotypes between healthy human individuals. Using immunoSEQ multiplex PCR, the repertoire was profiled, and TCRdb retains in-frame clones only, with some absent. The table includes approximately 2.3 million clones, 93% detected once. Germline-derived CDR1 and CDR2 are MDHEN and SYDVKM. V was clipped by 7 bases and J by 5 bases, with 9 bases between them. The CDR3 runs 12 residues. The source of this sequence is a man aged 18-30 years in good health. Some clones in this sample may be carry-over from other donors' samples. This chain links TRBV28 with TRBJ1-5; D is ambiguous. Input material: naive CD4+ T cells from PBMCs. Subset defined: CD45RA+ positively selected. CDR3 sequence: CASISEYQPQHF. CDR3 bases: TGTGCCAGCATTAGTGAGTATCAGCCCCAGCATTTT.